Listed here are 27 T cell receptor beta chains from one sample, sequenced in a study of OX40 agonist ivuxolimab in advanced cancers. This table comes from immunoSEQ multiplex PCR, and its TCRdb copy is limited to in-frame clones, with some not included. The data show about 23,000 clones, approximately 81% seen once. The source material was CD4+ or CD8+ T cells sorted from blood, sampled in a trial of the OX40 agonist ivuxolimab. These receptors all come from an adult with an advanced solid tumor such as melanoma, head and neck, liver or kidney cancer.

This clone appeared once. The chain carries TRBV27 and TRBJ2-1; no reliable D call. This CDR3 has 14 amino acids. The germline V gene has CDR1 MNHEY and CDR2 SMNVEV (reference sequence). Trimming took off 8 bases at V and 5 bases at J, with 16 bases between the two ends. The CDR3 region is CASRPSGVHNEQFF. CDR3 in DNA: TGTGCCAGCCGCCCCTCTGGGGTCCACAATGAGCAGTTCTTC.

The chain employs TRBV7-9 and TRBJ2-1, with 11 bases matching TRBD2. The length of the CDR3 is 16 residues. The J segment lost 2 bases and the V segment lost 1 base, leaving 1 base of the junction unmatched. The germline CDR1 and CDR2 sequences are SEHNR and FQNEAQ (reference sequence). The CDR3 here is CASSLVAGGTYNEQFF. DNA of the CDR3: TGTGCCAGCAGCTTAGTAGCGGGGGGGACCTACAATGAGCAGTTCTTC.

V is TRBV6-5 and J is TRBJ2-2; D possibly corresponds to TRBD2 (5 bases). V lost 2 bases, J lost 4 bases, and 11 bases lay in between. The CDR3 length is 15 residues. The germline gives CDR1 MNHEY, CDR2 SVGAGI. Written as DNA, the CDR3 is TGTGCCAGCAGTTACCGAGGGTTAGGCACCGGGGAGCTGTTTTTT. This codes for CASSYRGLGTGELFF.

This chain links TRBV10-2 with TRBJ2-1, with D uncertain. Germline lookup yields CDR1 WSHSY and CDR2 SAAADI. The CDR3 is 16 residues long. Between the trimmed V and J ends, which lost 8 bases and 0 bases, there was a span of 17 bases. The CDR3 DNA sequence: TGCGCCAGCCGACACGGTACAGTTCACTCCTACAATGAGCAGTTCTTC. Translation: CASRHGTVHSYNEQFF.

For the CDR3, the DNA is TGCGCCAGCAGCCAAGAACCCCGGGCCTACGAGCAGTACTTC. As protein: CASSQEPRAYEQYF. The chain has TRBV4-1 and TRBJ2-7; D is uncertain. The CDR3 sequence is 14 residues long. The V and J ends lost 0 bases and 2 bases respectively, with 8 bases between them. Germline assignment: CDR1 MGHRA and CDR2 YSYEKL.

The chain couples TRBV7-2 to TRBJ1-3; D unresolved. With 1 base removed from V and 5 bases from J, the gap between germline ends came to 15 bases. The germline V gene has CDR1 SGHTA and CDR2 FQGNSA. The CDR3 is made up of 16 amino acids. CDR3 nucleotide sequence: TGTGCCAGCAGCTTAGAAAGGGCAGCCGTTAGAAACACCATATATTTT. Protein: CASSLERAAVRNTIYF.

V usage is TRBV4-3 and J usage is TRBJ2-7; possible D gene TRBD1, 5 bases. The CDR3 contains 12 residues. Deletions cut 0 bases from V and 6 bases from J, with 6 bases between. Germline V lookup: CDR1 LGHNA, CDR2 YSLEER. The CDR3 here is CASSQDRGEQYF. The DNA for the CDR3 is TGCGCCAGCAGCCAAGATAGGGGCGAGCAGTACTTC.

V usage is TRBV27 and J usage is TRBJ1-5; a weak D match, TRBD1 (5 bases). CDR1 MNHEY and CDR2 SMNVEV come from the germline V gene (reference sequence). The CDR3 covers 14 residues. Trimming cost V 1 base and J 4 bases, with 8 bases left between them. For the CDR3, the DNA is TGTGCCAGCAGTTTATTGGGGGGAAATCAGCCCCAGCATTTT. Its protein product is CASSLLGGNQPQHF.

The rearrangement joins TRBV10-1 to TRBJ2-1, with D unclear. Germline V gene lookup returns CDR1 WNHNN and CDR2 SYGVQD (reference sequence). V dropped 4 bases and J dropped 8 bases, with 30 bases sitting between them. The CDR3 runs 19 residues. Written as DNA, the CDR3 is TGCGCCAGCAGTGCACCGTCGGCCTCCCATCACCTTAATGTGGATGAGCAGTTCTTC. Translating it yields CASSAPSASHHLNVDEQFF.

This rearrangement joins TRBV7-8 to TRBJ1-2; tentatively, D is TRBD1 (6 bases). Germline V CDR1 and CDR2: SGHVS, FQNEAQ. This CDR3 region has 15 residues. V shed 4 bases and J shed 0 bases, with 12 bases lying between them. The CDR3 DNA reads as TGTGCCAGCAGCTCTACAGGGCCAGCTAACTATGGCTACACCTTC. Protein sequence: CASSSTGPANYGYTF.

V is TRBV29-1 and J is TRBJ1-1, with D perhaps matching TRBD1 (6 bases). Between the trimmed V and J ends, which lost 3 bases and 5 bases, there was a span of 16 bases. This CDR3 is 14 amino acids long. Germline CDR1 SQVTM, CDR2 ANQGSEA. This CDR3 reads CSVDGGEGRTEAFF. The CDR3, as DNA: TGCAGCGTTGACGGGGGCGAGGGTAGGACTGAAGCTTTCTTT.

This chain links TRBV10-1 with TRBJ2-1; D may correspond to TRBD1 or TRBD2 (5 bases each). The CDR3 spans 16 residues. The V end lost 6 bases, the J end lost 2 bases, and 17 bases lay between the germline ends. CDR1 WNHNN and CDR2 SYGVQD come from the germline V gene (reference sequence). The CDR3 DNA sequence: TGCGCCAGCAGCGCCGGTCGTCGGGACCCCTACAATGAGCAGTTCTTC. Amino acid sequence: CASSAGRRDPYNEQFF.

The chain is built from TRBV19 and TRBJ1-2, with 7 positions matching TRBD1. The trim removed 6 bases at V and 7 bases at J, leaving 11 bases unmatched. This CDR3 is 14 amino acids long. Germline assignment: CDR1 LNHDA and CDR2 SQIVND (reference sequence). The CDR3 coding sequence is TGTGCCAGTAGCCCGCCAGGGGGGATAGGTGGCTACACCTTC. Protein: CASSPPGGIGGYTF.

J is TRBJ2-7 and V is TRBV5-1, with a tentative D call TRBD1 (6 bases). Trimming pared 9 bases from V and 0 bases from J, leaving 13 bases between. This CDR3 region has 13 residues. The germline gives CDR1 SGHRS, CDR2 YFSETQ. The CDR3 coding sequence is TGCGCCACCCGCCAGGACAGCTCCTACGAGCAGTACTTC. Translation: CATRQDSSYEQYF. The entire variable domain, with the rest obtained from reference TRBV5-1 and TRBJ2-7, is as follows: KAGVTQTPRYLIKTRGQQVTLSCSPISGHRSVSWYQQTPGQGLQFLFEYFSETQRNKGNFPGRFSGRQFSNSRSEMNVSTLELGDSALYLCATRQDSSYEQYFGPGTRLTVT.

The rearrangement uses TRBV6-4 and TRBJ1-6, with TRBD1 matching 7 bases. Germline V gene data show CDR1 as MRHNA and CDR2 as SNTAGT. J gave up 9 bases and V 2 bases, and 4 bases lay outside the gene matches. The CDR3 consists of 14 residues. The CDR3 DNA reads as TGTGCCAGCAGTGACGTGGGGGACAGTTCACCCCTCCACTTT. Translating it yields CASSDVGDSSPLHF.

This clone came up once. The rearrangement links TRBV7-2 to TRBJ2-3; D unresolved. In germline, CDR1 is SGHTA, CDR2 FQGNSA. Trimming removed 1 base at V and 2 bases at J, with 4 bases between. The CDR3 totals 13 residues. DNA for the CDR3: TGTGCCAGCAGCTTAGTACTCACAGATACGCAGTATTTT. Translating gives CASSLVLTDTQYF.

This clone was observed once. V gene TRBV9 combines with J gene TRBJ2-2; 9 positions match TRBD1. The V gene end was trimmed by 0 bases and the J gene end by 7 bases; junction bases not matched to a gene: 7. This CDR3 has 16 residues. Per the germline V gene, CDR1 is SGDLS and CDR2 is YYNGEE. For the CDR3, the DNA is TGTGCCAGCAGCGTAGCCCGGGACAGGGCGAACGGGGAGCTGTTTTTT. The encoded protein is CASSVARDRANGELFF.

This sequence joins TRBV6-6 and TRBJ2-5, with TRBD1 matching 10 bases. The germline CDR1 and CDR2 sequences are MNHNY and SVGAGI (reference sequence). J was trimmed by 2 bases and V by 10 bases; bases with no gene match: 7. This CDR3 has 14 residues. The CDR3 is CANAPDRGQETQYF. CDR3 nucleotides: TGTGCCAACGCTCCGGACAGGGGGCAAGAGACCCAGTACTTC.

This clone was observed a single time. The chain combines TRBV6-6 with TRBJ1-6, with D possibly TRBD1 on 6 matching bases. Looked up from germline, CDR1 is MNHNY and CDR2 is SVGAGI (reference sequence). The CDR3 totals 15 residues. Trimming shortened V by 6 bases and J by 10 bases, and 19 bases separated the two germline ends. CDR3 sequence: CASSPGGGGDSPLHF. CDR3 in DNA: TGTGCCAGCAGCCCGGGAGGGGGGGGCGACTCACCCCTCCACTTT.

CDR3 DNA: TGCGCCAGCAGCCAAGATATCTTTGGACTAGCGGGGGGCCGGGTTATGGATACGCAGTATTTT. This gives the protein CASSQDIFGLAGGRVMDTQYF. This chain connects TRBV4-3 to TRBJ2-3; TRBD2 aligns across 14 bases. Germline CDR1 reads LGHNA; CDR2 reads YSLEER. The junction had 17 bases not matched to a gene; V was cut back by 0 bases and J by 6 bases. This CDR3 has 21 residues.

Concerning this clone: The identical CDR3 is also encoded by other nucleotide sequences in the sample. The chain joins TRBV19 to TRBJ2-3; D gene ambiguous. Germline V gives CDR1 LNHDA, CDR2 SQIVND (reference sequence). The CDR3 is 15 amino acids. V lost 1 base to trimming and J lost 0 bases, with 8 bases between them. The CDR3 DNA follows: TGTGCCAGTAGTATAGGGATTAGTAGCACAGATACGCAGTATTTT. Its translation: CASSIGISSTDTQYF.

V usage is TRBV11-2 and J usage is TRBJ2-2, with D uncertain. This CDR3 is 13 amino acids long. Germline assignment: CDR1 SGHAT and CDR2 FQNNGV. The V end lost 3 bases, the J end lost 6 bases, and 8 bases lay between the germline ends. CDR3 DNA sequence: TGTGCCAGCAGCTTTGGATCGTCCGGGGAGCTGTTTTTT. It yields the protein CASSFGSSGELFF.

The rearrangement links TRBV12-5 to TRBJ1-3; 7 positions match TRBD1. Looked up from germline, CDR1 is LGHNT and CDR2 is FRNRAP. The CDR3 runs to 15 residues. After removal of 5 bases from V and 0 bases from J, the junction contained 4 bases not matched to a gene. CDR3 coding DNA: TGTGCTAGTGGTCCCCAGGGGGGCTCTGGAAACACCATATATTTT. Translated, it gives CASGPQGGSGNTIYF. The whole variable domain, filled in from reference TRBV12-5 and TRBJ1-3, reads DARVTQTPRHKVTEMGQEVTMRCQPILGHNTVFWYRQTMMQGLELLAYFRNRAPLDDSGMPKDRFSAEMPDATLATLKIQPSEPRDSAVYFCASGPQGGSGNTIYFGEGSWLTVV.

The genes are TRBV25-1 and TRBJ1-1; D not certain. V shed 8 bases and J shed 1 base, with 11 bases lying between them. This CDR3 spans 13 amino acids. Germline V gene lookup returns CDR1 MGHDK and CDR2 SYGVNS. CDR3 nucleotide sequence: TGTGCCAGCGGAGAAGTAGGGAACACTGAAGCTTTCTTT. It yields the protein CASGEVGNTEAFF.

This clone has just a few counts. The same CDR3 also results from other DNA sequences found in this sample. CDR3 in DNA: TGCGCCAGCAGCTATGGGGACAGCTCCTACGAGCAGTACTTC. The encoded protein is CASSYGDSSYEQYF. V gene TRBV5-1 combines with J gene TRBJ2-7; TRBD1 matches 7 bases. Per the germline V gene, CDR1 is SGHRS and CDR2 is YFSETQ. This CDR3 contains 14 residues. Trimming removed 3 bases from V and 0 bases from J; junction bases left unmatched: 3.

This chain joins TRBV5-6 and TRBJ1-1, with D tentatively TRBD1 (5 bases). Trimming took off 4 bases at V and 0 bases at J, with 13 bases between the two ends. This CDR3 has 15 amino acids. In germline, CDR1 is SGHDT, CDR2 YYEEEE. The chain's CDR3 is CASSPETVLNTEAFF. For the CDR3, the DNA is TGTGCCAGCAGCCCCGAGACAGTGCTGAACACTGAAGCTTTCTTT.

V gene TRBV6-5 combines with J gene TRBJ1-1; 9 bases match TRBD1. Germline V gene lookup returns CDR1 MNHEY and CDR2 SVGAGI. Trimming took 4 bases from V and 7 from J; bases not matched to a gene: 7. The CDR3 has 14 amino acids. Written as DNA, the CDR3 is TGTGCCAGCAGTTGGGAGGGACAGGGTGGTGAAGCTTTCTTT. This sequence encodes CASSWEGQGGEAFF.